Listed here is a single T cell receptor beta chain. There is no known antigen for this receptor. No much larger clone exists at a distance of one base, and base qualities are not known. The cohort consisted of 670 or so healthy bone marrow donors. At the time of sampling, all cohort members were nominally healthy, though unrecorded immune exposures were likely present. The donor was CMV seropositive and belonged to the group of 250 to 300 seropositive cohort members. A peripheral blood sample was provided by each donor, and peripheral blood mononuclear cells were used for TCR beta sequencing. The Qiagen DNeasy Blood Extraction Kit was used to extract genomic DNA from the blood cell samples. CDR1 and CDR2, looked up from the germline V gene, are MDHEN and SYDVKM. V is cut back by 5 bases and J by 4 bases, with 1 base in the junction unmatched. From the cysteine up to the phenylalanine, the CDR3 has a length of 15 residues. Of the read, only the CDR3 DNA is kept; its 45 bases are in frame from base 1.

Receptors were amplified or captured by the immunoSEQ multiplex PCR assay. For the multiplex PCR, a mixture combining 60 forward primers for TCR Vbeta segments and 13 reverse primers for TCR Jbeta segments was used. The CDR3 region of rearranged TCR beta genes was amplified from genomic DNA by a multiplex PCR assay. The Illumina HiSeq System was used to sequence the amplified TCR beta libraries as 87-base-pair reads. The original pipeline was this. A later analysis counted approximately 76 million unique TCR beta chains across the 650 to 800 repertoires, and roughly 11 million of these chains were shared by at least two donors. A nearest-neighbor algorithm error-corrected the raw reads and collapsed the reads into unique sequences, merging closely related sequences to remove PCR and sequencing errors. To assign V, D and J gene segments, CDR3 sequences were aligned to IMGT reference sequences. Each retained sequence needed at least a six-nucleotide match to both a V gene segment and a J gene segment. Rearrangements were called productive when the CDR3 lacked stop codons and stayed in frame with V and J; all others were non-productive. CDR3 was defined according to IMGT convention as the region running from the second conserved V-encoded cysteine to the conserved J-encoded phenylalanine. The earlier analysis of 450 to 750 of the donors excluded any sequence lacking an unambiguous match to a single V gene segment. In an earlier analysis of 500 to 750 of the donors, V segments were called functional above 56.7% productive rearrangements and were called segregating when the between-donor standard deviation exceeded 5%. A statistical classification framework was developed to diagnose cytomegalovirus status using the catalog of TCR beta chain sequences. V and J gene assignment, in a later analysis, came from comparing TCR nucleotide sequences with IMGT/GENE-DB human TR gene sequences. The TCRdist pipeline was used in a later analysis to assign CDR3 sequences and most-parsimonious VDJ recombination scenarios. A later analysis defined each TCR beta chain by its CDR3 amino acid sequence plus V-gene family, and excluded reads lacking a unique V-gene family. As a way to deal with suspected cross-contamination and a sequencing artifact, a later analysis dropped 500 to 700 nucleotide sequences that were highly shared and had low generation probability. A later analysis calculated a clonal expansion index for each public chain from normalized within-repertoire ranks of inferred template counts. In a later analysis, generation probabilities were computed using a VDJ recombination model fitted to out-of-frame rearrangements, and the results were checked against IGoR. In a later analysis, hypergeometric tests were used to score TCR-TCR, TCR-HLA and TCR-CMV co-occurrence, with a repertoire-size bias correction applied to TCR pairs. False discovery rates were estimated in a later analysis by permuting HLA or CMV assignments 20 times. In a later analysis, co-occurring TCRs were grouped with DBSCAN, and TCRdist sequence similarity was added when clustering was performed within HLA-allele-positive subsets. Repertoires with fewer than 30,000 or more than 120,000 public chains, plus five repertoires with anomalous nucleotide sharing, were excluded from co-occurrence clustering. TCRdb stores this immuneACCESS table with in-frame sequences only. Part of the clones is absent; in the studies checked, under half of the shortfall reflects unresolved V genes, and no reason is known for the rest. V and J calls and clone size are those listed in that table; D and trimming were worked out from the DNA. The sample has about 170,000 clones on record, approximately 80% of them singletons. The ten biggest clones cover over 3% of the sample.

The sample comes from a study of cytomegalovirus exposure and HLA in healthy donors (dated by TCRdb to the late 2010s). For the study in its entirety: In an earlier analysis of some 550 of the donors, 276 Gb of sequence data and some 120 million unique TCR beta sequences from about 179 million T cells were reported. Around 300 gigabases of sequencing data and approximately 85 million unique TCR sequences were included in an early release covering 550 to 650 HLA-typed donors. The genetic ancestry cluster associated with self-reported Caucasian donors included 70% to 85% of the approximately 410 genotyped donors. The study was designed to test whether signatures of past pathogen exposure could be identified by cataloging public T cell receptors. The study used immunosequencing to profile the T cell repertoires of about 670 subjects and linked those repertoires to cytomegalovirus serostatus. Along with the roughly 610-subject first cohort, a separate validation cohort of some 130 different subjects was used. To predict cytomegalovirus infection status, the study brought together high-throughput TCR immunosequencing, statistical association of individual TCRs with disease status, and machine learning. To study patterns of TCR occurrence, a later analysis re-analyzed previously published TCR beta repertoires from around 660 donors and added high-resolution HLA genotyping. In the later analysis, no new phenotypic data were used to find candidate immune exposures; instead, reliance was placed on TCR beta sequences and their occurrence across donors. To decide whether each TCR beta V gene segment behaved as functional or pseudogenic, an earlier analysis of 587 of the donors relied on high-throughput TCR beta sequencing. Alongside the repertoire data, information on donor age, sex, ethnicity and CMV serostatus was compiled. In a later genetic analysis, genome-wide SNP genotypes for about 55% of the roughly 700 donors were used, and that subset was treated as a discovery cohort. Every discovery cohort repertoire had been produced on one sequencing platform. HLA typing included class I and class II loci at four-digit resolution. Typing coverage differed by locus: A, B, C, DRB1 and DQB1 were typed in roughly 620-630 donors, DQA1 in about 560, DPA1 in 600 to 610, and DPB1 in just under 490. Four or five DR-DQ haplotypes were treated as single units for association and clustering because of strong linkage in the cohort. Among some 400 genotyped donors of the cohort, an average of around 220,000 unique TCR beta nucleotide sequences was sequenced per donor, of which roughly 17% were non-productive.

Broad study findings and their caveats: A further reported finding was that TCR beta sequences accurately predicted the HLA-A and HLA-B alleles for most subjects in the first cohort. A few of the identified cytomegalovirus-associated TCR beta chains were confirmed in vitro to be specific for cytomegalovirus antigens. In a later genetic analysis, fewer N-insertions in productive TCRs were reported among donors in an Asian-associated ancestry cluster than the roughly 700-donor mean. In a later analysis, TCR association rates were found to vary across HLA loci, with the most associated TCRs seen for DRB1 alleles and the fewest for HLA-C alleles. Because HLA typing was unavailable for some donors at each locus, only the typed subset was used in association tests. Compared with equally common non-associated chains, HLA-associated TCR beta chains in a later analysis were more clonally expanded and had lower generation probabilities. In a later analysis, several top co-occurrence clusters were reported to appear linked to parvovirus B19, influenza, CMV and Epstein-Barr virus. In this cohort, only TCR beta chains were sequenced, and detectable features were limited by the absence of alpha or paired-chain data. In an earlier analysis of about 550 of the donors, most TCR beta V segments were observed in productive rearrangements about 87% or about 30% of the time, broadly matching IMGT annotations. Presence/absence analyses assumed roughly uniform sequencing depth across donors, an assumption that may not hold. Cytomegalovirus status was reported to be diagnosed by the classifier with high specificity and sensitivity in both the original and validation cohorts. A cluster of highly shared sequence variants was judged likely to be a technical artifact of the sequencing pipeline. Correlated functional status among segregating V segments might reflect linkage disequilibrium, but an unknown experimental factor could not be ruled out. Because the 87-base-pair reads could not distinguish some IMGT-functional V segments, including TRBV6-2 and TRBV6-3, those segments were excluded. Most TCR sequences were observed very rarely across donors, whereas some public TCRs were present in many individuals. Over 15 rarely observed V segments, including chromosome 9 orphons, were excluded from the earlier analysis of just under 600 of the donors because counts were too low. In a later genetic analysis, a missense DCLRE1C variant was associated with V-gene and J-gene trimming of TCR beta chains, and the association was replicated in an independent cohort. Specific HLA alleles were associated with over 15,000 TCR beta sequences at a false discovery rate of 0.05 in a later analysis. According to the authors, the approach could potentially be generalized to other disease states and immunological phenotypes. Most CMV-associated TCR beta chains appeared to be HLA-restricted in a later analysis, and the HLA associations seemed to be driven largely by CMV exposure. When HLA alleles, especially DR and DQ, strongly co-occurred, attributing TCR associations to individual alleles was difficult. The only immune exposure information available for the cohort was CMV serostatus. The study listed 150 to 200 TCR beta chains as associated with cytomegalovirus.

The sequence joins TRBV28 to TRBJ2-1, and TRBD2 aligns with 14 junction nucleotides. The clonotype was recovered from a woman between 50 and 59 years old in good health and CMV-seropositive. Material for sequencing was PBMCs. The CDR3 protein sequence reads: CASSRTSGGYNEQFF. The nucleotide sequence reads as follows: TGTGCCAGCAGTCGGACTAGCGGGGGGTACAATGAGCAGTTCTTC.